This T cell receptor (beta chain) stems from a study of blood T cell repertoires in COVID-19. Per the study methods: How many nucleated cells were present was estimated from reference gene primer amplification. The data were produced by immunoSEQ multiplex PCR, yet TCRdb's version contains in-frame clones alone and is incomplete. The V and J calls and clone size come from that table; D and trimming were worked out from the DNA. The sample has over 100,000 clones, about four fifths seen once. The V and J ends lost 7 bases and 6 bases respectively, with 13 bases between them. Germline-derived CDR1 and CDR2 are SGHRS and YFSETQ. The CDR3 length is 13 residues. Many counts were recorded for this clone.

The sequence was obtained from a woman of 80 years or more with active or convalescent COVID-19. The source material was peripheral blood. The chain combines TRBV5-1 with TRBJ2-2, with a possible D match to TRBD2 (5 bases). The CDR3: CASGLPLAGELFF. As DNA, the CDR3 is TGCGCCAGCGGACTCCCCCTGGCCGGGGAGCTGTTTTTT.